What follows are 32 T cell receptor beta chains derived from one specimen sequenced in a study of T cell repertoires in cytomegalovirus infection. TCRdb fed the reads into MiXCR, producing one record per CDR3 protein. The table records 310,000 or so distinct CDR3 sequences, roughly 15% of them present only once. The sample taken for sequencing was PBMCs. These receptors all come from a human donor in good health (CMV status not recorded). Some clones in this sample may be carry-over from other donors' samples.

V usage is TRBV10-3 and J usage is TRBJ2-2; possible D gene TRBD2, 6 bases. Germline CDR1 is ENHRY and CDR2 is SYGVKD. This CDR3 is 15 amino acids long. Trimming left V 3 bases short and J 2 bases short, with 10 bases between. The CDR3 coding sequence is TGTGCCATCAGTGACATGGGGGGAAACACCGGGGAGCTGTTTTTT. Its protein is CAISDMGGNTGELFF.

This clonotype was recorded at least ten times. J is TRBJ1-5 and V is TRBV7-2; 7 bases align to TRBD1. Trimming at V came to 5 bases and at J to 7 bases, leaving 14 bases not matched to a gene. This CDR3 comprises 16 residues. Germline lookup yields CDR1 SGHTA and CDR2 FQGNSA. For the CDR3, the DNA is TGTGCCAGCAGCCTCATGGGACAGAACCTCCGGCAGCCCCAGCATTTT. This gives the protein CASSLMGQNLRQPQHF.

The rearrangement uses TRBV7-9 and TRBJ1-1, with 11 bases fitting TRBD1. Germline-derived CDR1 and CDR2 are SEHNR and FQNEAQ (reference sequence). Trimming removed 5 bases from V and 3 bases from J; junction bases left unmatched: 8. There are 16 residues in the CDR3. The CDR3 nucleotides read TGTGCCAGCAGCCAACCCTTGGGACAGGGGGACACTGAAGCTTTCTTT. Residues: CASSQPLGQGDTEAFF.

The chain carries TRBV3-1 and TRBJ2-7; the match to TRBD2 covers 15 bases. Germline lookup yields CDR1 LGHDT and CDR2 YNNKEL (reference sequence). The CDR3 length is 17 residues. J lost 6 bases, V lost 6 bases, and 12 bases had no gene match. This chain's CDR3 is CASSRTSGGVPTVEQYF. The DNA of the CDR3 is TGTGCCAGCAGTCGGACTAGCGGGGGGGTTCCCACGGTCGAGCAGTACTTC.

This clonotype was detected ten times or more. V gene TRBV7-8 combines with J gene TRBJ2-3; tentative D call: TRBD2 (5 bases). Trimming took 0 bases from V and 6 from J, leaving 10 bases between them. The CDR3 extends over 14 amino acids. Germline-derived CDR1 and CDR2 are SGHVS and FQNEAQ. This chain's CDR3 is CASSLAPTGDTQYF. CDR3 DNA: TGTGCCAGCAGCTTAGCGCCGACGGGGGATACGCAGTATTTT.

The chain joins TRBV4-1 to TRBJ1-2; D gene uncertain. CDR1 and CDR2 from the germline V gene are MGHRA and YSYEKL. The CDR3 extends over 12 amino acids. Trimming removed 1 base from V and 8 bases from J, with 8 bases in between. The CDR3 loop reads CASSQVGSGYTF. The CDR3 DNA reads as TGCGCCAGCAGCCAAGTGGGCAGCGGCTACACCTTC.

This clonotype turned up a few times. V and J are TRBV6-1 and TRBJ1-5; no firm D call. The ends were cut back, 7 bases at V and 5 bases at J, with 6 bases in the middle. This CDR3 spans 11 amino acids. CDR1 is MNHNS, CDR2 SASEGT, per germline. CDR3 region: CASNQDQPQHF. CDR3 sequence (DNA): TGTGCCAGCAACCAAGATCAGCCCCAGCATTTT.

The chain combines TRBV6-2 or TRBV6-3 with TRBJ2-5; 13 bases fit TRBD2. The CDR3 runs to 16 residues. After removal of 8 bases from V and 5 bases from J, the junction contained 11 bases not matched to a gene. Germline CDR1 reads MNHEY; CDR2 reads SVGEGT. The CDR3 reads CASGLRTSGGRETQYF. The CDR3 nucleotides read TGTGCCAGCGGACTGCGGACTAGCGGGGGTCGGGAGACCCAGTACTTC.

The chain joins TRBV20-1 to TRBJ1-1; TRBD1 might be the D (5 bases). Trimming pared 6 bases from V and 12 bases from J, leaving 14 bases between. Germline CDR1 is DFQATT and CDR2 is SNEGSKA (reference sequence). CDR3 size: 10 residues. The CDR3 DNA reads as TGCAGTGCGCGACAGAGGCGATCTTTCTTT. It translates to CSARQRRSFF.

The chain uses TRBV12-3 or TRBV12-4 and TRBJ2-3; TRBD2 is a possible D gene (5 bases). CDR3 length: 17 residues. The V end lost 3 bases, the J end lost 3 bases, and 19 bases lay between the germline ends. CDR3 sequence: CASSFNPGYPQTDTQYF. In DNA form, the CDR3 reads TGTGCCAGCAGTTTTAATCCGGGATATCCCCAAACAGATACGCAGTATTTT.

The V and J genes are TRBV19 and TRBJ2-1; D is unclear. There are 11 residues in the CDR3. V gave up 8 bases and J gave up 15 bases, with 17 bases separating them. CDR1 LNHDA and CDR2 SQIVND come from the germline V gene (reference sequence). The CDR3 DNA sequence: TGTGCCAGTCACGGGCTGGCCAACCTGTTCTTC. Protein sequence: CASHGLANLFF.

This clonotype was seen a handful of times. CDR3 sequence (DNA): TGTGCCAGCAGTTTACCTGGACAGGGTGTCTACGAGCAGTACTTC. Its protein product is CASSLPGQGVYEQYF. The V call is TRBV28, the J call TRBJ2-7; TRBD1 agrees at 8 bases. Germline CDR1 reads MDHEN; CDR2 reads SYDVKM. This CDR3 is built from 15 residues. The trim removed 2 bases at V and 3 bases at J, leaving 6 bases unmatched. Complete variable domain (other parts from reference TRBV28 and TRBJ2-7): DVKVTQSSRYLVKRTGEKVFLECVQDMDHENMFWYRQDPGLGLRLIYFSYDVKMKEKGDIPEGYSVSREKKERFSLILESASTNQTSMYLCASSLPGQGVYEQYFGPGTRLTVT.

The chain couples TRBV3-1 to TRBJ1-4; 7 bases line up with TRBD1. The CDR3 is 17 residues long. The V segment lost 4 bases and the J segment 4 bases; nucleotides outside the gene matches: 12. Germline loops: CDR1 LGHDT, CDR2 YNNKEL (reference sequence). CDR3 bases: TGTGCCAGCAGCCCATTCCCCGGACAGGCTAATAATGAAAAACTGTTTTTT. This encodes CASSPFPGQANNEKLFF.

This clonotype was seen a handful of times. This chain links TRBV5-1 with TRBJ1-2; 7 bases are a match to TRBD1. V lost 6 bases, J lost 2 bases, and 13 bases stayed unmatched. Germline-derived CDR1 and CDR2 are SGHRS and YFSETQ. This CDR3 is built from 16 residues. The CDR3 here is CASKRQGGQINYGYTF. In DNA, the CDR3 is TGCGCCAGCAAAAGACAGGGCGGCCAAATAAACTATGGCTACACCTTC. The whole variable domain, remainder taken from reference TRBV5-1 and TRBJ1-2, is KAGVTQTPRYLIKTRGQQVTLSCSPISGHRSVSWYQQTPGQGLQFLFEYFSETQRNKGNFPGRFSGRQFSNSRSEMNVSTLELGDSALYLCASKRQGGQINYGYTFGSGTRLTVV.

This clonotype was seen only a few times. J is TRBJ1-5 and V is TRBV6-2 or TRBV6-3; D call uncertain. The V end lost 6 bases, the J end lost 0 bases, and 9 bases lay between the germline ends. Germline CDR1 reads MNHEY; CDR2 reads SVGEGT. The CDR3 is 14 amino acids. The CDR3 reads CASSIGLSNQPQHF. CDR3 nucleotides: TGTGCCAGCAGCATCGGTCTTAGCAATCAGCCCCAGCATTTT.

The rearrangement joins TRBV4-1 to TRBJ1-2, with no clear D. CDR3 length: 14 residues. CDR1 MGHRA and CDR2 YSYEKL come from the germline V gene. Trimming pared 4 bases from V and 4 bases from J, leaving 13 bases between. The CDR3: CASSPIGEGYGYTF. The DNA for the CDR3 is TGCGCCAGCAGCCCGATCGGCGAGGGCTATGGCTACACCTTC.

The V call is TRBV9, the J call TRBJ1-1; a weak D match, TRBD1 (5 bases). The CDR3 loop spans 12 amino acids. The ends were cut back, 3 bases at V and 7 bases at J, with 10 bases in the middle. Looked up from germline, CDR1 is SGDLS and CDR2 is YYNGEE. For the CDR3, the DNA is TGTGCCAGCAGCGGAAGTACAGGTGAAGCTTTCTTT. Residues: CASSGSTGEAFF.

This clonotype was counted only a few times. The chain joins TRBV2 to TRBJ1-1, with D hard to call. Deletions cut 6 bases from V and 1 base from J, with 18 bases between. The CDR3 contains 16 residues. CDR1 SNHLY and CDR2 FYNNEI come from the germline V gene. The DNA for the CDR3 is TGTGCCAGCAGCGTTTCGTCCCGAGATTCGAACACTGAAGCTTTCTTT. Protein product: CASSVSSRDSNTEAFF.

The chain links TRBV20-1 to TRBJ1-1, with D unresolved. CDR1 is DFQATT, CDR2 SNEGSKA, per germline (reference sequence). V lost 6 bases and J lost 0, with 14 bases in between. The CDR3 has 14 amino acids. CDR3 loop: CSALRHVMNTEAFF. CDR3 DNA sequence: TGCAGTGCGTTGCGACACGTCATGAACACTGAAGCTTTCTTT.

This clonotype has a count of ten or more. V gene TRBV7-2 combines with J gene TRBJ1-5; D remains ambiguous. The CDR3 runs 13 residues. Germline V gene data show CDR1 as SGHTA and CDR2 as FQGNSA. The V end lost 4 bases, the J end lost 7 bases, and 11 bases lay between the germline ends. CDR3 loop: CASSSDFSQPQHF. In nucleotides, the CDR3 is TGTGCCAGCAGCTCCGACTTTAGCCAGCCCCAGCATTTT.

This clonotype was seen only a few times. The chain carries TRBV20-1 and TRBJ2-5; 10 nucleotides agree with TRBD2. The CDR3 extends over 16 amino acids. V shed 3 bases, J shed 4 bases, and the junction held 11 bases outside the gene matches. CDR1 is DFQATT, CDR2 SNEGSKA, per germline (reference sequence). The CDR3 coding sequence is TGCAGTGCTAGGGGGGCGAGCGGGGGGGCTATAGAGACCCAGTACTTC. Translation gives CSARGASGGAIETQYF.

In this sample, this clonotype turned up many times. V and J are TRBV6-6 and TRBJ2-1; 9 bases align to TRBD1. The length of the CDR3 is 15 residues. Losses at the gene ends were 6 bases for V and 4 bases for J; bases not matched to a gene: 7. Germline CDR1 is MNHNY and CDR2 is SVGAGI (reference sequence). CDR3 in DNA: TGTGCCAGCAGAAGCCCGGGACAGGGATACAATGAGCAGTTCTTC. Amino acids: CASRSPGQGYNEQFF.

The chain combines TRBV7-9 with TRBJ1-5; no reliable D call. The CDR3 is 15 amino acids. Trimming took off 8 bases at V and 1 base at J, with 15 bases between the two ends. From germline, CDR1 is SEHNR and CDR2 FQNEAQ (reference sequence). The CDR3 sequence: CASGTRPLSNQPQHF. The CDR3 DNA reads TGTGCCAGCGGCACCCGTCCGTTAAGCAATCAGCCCCAGCATTTT. The full variable domain, rest sourced from reference TRBV7-9 and TRBJ1-5, is DTGVSQNPRHKITKRGQNVTFRCDPISEHNRLYWYRQTLGQGPEFLTYFQNEAQLEKSRLLSDRFSAERPKGSFSTLEIQRTEQGDSAMYLCASGTRPLSNQPQHFGDGTRLSIL.

This sequence joins TRBV11-1 and TRBJ2-1, with D hard to call. The V gene's germline CDR1 is SGHAT and CDR2 FQDESV (reference sequence). The length of the CDR3 is 16 residues. V was pared by 2 bases and J by 5 bases, with 16 bases between. In DNA, the CDR3 is TGTGCCAGCAGCTTATACCCCCCGGGCCAGCACAATGAGCAGTTCTTC. Amino acids: CASSLYPPGQHNEQFF.

This clonotype was counted at least ten times. The chain couples TRBV7-9 to TRBJ2-3, with D perhaps TRBD1 or TRBD2 (5 bases each). The CDR3 covers 14 residues. The germline gives CDR1 SEHNR, CDR2 FQNEAQ (reference sequence). V lost 0 bases to trimming and J lost 2 bases, with 6 bases between them. CDR3 nucleotides: TGTGCCAGCAGCTTAGCGGGGGACACAGATACGCAGTATTTT. Residues: CASSLAGDTDTQYF.

The CDR3 DNA sequence: TGTGCCAGCAGCAGACCCCCGGGCAGCTCGAACACTGAAGCTTTCTTT. This translates into CASSRPPGSSNTEAFF. The rearrangement links TRBV5-4 to TRBJ1-1; D gene unclear. The germline V and J ends were trimmed by 4 bases and 1 base, with 17 bases remaining between them. CDR1 is SGHNT, CDR2 YYREEE, per germline (reference sequence). The CDR3 extends over 16 amino acids.

In this sample, this clonotype turned up many times. This chain uses TRBV7-8 with TRBJ2-7; D gene ambiguous. CDR1 and CDR2 (germline): SGHVS, FQNEAQ. The V end was cut by 2 bases, the J end by 0 bases, with 20 bases between. The CDR3 spans 18 residues. CDR3 nucleotides: TGTGCCAGCAGCTTAAGGTCGAGCGCAGGAGATTCCTCCTACGAGCAGTACTTC. Encoded protein: CASSLRSSAGDSSYEQYF.

This clonotype has a count of ten or more. This chain uses TRBV6-1 with TRBJ1-5; 8 bases agree with TRBD1. Germline-derived CDR1 and CDR2 are MNHNS and SASEGT. The CDR3 sequence is 16 residues long. V was pared by 3 bases and J by 4 bases, with 8 bases of the junction left unmatched. The CDR3 sequence: CASSDTIGTGNQPQHF. CDR3 in DNA: TGTGCCAGCAGTGATACTATTGGGACAGGAAATCAGCCCCAGCATTTT.

This clonotype showed up many times. CDR3 sequence (DNA): TGTGCCAGCAGCTTAGTTTCTGAAAAACTGTTTTTT. The encoded protein is CASSLVSEKLFF. The chain recombines TRBV7-6 with TRBJ1-4; no firm D call. Germline lookup yields CDR1 SGHVS and CDR2 FNYEAQ. CDR3 size: 12 residues. Deletions cut 1 base from V and 7 bases from J, with 4 bases between.

The chain couples TRBV6-6 to TRBJ1-4; 8 bases align to TRBD1. Germline V gives CDR1 MNHNY, CDR2 SVGAGI (reference sequence). The CDR3 has 13 residues. V dropped 10 bases and J dropped 6; count of bases not matched to a gene: 7. The CDR3 sequence: CAIQGDKHEKLFF. CDR3 DNA: TGTGCCATACAGGGGGACAAGCATGAAAAACTGTTTTTT.

The rearrangement joins TRBV28 to TRBJ2-5; 14 bases match TRBD2. Germline values: CDR1 MDHEN, CDR2 SYDVKM. The junction had 7 bases not matched to a gene; V was cut back by 6 bases and J by 7 bases. The CDR3 runs 15 residues. The CDR3 DNA follows: TGTGCCAGCAGCTCCCCCGGGACTAGCGGGGGGACCCAGTACTTC. Translation gives CASSSPGTSGGTQYF.

This clonotype was observed at least ten times. V is TRBV28 and J is TRBJ1-2; maybe TRBD1 (5 bases). CDR3 size: 16 residues. Trimming pared 6 bases from V and 0 bases from J, leaving 17 bases between. Germline CDR1 and CDR2: MDHEN and SYDVKM. Here the CDR3 DNA reads TGTGCCAGCAGCGCTGGAACGGGACGGGCTAACTATGGCTACACCTTC. Translating gives CASSAGTGRANYGYTF.